The TCR beta chain described here comes from a study of cytomegalovirus exposure and HLA in healthy donors. Per germline, CDR1 MDHEN and CDR2 SYDVKM. Trimming pared 5 bases from V and 4 bases from J, leaving 20 bases between. The length of the CDR3 is 16 residues. Study results and caveats: CMV serostatus stood as the only immune exposure information on hand. Association with HLA alleles at 0.05 false discovery rate was found for 15,000 or so TCR beta sequences in a later analysis. With later analysis, a missense DCLRE1C variant became linked to TCR beta V- and J-gene trimming. Presence/absence results assume similar sequencing depth per donor, which may not hold.

Vbeta (60) and Jbeta (13) primers were used in the PCR. The method was immunoSEQ multiplex PCR; TCRdb's version includes in-frame clones alone and lacks a portion of them. The table has about 59,000 clones, roughly 83% seen once; the top ten hold about 1.6%. Note on this clone: Its antigen is not known.

Input material: PBMCs. The rearrangement uses TRBV28 and TRBJ1-2, with D unclear. This sequence originates from a human donor in good health. DNA of the CDR3: TGTGCCAGCAGTCGGTCAGCACTGGTCGGGTCCTATGGCTACACCTTC. It specifies CASSRSALVGSYGYTF.